This passage covers 2 T cell receptor beta chains from one sample sequenced in a study of spatial heterogeneity in lung cancer. TCRdb ran MiXCR on the 5' RACE reads and lists one entry per CDR3 protein. The sample records around 70,000 distinct CDR3 sequences, 8% to 10% being singletons. Time point described: blood at routine non-recurrence follow-up after resection. The specimen comprised PBMCs, sampled at follow-up. Source of these receptors: a female donor with early-stage non-small cell lung cancer.

The sample holds a few counts of this clonotype. The chain links TRBV19 to TRBJ1-3; D uncertain. The CDR3 length is 14 residues. Germline values: CDR1 LNHDA, CDR2 SQIVND (reference sequence). The germline V and J ends were trimmed by 1 base and 5 bases, with 9 bases remaining between them. The CDR3 DNA reads TGTGCCAGTAGTATAGGAGTGCGCCGAAACACCATATATTTT. The encoded protein is CASSIGVRRNTIYF.

This clonotype was observed many times. The chain has TRBV5-1 and TRBJ2-7; the D gene could be TRBD1 or TRBD2 (5 bases each). V was trimmed by 0 bases and J by 3 bases, leaving 13 bases between them. Germline CDR1 and CDR2: SGHRS and YFSETQ. The CDR3 loop spans 15 amino acids. CDR3 protein: CASSLGGFPLYEQYF. Written as DNA, the CDR3 is TGCGCCAGCAGCTTGGGGGGGTTCCCTCTCTACGAGCAGTACTTC.